The 31 T cell receptor beta chains below were found in one sample sequenced in a study of blood T cell repertoires in COVID-19. The table came from immunoSEQ multiplex PCR; TCRdb's copy has only in-frame clones and leaves some out. The sample consists of about 94,000 clones, over 70% of them appearing once. Sequencing used peripheral blood. The receptors here all came from a human donor in a cohort sampled during active COVID-19.

DNA for the CDR3: TGTGCCACCTCCGGGACAGGGTCCTCCAATCAGCCCCAGCATTTT. Its protein is CATSGTGSSNQPQHF. V is TRBV24-1 and J is TRBJ1-5; 9 positions agree with TRBD1. This CDR3 is built from 15 residues. J gave up 3 bases and V 9 bases, and 8 bases lay outside the gene matches. The germline V gene encodes CDR1 KGHDR and CDR2 SFDVKD.

The chain has TRBV6-6 and TRBJ1-3, with D tentatively TRBD1 (5 bases). The CDR3 loop spans 13 amino acids. The germline V gene has CDR1 MNHNY and CDR2 SVGAGI (reference sequence). Trimming left V 11 bases short and J 4 bases short, with 15 bases between. CDR3 sequence (DNA): TGTGCCGCGGGGCTTCTAGGGGGAAACACCATATATTTT. It specifies CAAGLLGGNTIYF.

This clone was detected only a few times. The chain couples TRBV25-1 to TRBJ2-7, with D possibly being TRBD1 (6 bases). V was trimmed by 7 bases and J by 3 bases, leaving 13 bases between them. Per germline, CDR1 MGHDK and CDR2 SYGVNS. There are 13 residues in the CDR3. The CDR3 region is CASMLTGVYEQYF. In nucleotides, the CDR3 is TGTGCCAGCATGTTGACAGGCGTCTACGAGCAGTACTTC.

V gene TRBV6-6 combines with J gene TRBJ1-3; D unclear. The CDR3 extends over 15 amino acids. The V gene lost 6 bases and the J gene lost 0 bases, with 12 bases spanning the gap. Germline-derived CDR1 and CDR2 are MNHNY and SVGAGI (reference sequence). CDR3 loop: CASSPLGSSGNTIYF. CDR3 DNA: TGTGCCAGCAGCCCCCTTGGGAGCTCTGGAAACACCATATATTTT.

This chain uses TRBV9 with TRBJ2-3; 11 bases fit TRBD1. The V gene end was trimmed by 0 bases and the J gene end by 7 bases; junction bases not matched to a gene: 4. This CDR3 has 15 amino acids. Germline V gene sequence: CDR1 SGDLS, CDR2 YYNGEE. The DNA for the CDR3 is TGTGCCAGCAGCGTAGAGGGACAGGGGGGTAATACGCAGTATTTT. Protein product: CASSVEGQGGNTQYF.

In the case of this clone: A read error is likely, as this CDR3 ends without the conserved phenylalanine or tryptophan. No DNA is shown, since the ends of the CDR3 on it are uncertain; the CDR3 is the one TCRdb lists. This rearrangement joins TRBV2 to TRBJ1-2; the table's D call, TRBD1, has no DNA check behind it. CDR1 SNHLY and CDR2 FYNNEI come from the germline V gene. The CDR3 comprises 14 residues, both ends counted. CDR3 protein: CASSRQVRGQESGL.

V is TRBV5-1 and J is TRBJ2-5, with 7 nucleotides matching TRBD2. Germline CDR1 SGHRS, CDR2 YFSETQ. J gave up 5 bases and V 2 bases, and 3 bases lay outside the gene matches. This CDR3 is built from 13 residues. The DNA for the CDR3 is TGCGCCAGCAGCTTTCTAGCGGAGGAGACCCAGTACTTC. It specifies CASSFLAEETQYF.

The chain joins TRBV4-2 to TRBJ1-2; 11 nucleotides match TRBD1. The CDR3 has 15 amino acids. After removal of 1 base from V and 6 bases from J, the junction contained 4 bases not matched to a gene. Germline V gene lookup returns CDR1 LGHNA and CDR2 YNFKEQ. CDR3 nucleotides: TGTGCCAGCAGCCAAGTCGGGACAGGGGGACATGGCTACACCTTC. It is translated as CASSQVGTGGHGYTF.

The chain uses TRBV7-3 and TRBJ2-2; TRBD1 aligns across 8 bases. CDR3 length: 15 amino acids. From germline, CDR1 is SGHTA and CDR2 FQGTGA. Losses at the gene ends were 3 bases for V and 4 bases for J; bases not matched to a gene: 4. CDR3 loop: CASSFTGGFTGELFF. The CDR3 bases are TGTGCCAGCAGCTTTACAGGGGGTTTCACCGGGGAGCTGTTTTTT.

V usage is TRBV9 and J usage is TRBJ2-2; possible D gene TRBD2, 6 bases. Trimming removed 4 bases at V and 7 bases at J, with 17 bases between. Germline V gene lookup returns CDR1 SGDLS and CDR2 YYNGEE. This CDR3 contains 15 residues. Here the CDR3 reads CASSRGTRAGGELFF. The CDR3 DNA reads TGTGCCAGCAGCCGGGGGACGCGGGCTGGCGGGGAGCTGTTTTTT.

This sequence joins TRBV3-1 (or the pseudogene TRBV3-2) and TRBJ1-6, with 7 bases lining up with TRBD1. The CDR3 runs to 14 residues. Germline values: CDR1 LGHDT, CDR2 YNNKEL (reference sequence). V dropped 10 bases and J dropped 9; count of bases not matched to a gene: 12. The DNA for the CDR3 is TGTGCCACTCCTGGTGGCAGGGGGATTTCACCCCTCCACTTT. Translation gives CATPGGRGISPLHF.

V gene TRBV28 combines with J gene TRBJ1-1, with 8 bases lining up with TRBD1. The V gene end was trimmed by 6 bases and the J gene end by 0 bases; junction bases not matched to a gene: 12. From germline, CDR1 is MDHEN and CDR2 SYDVKM. The CDR3 is 17 amino acids. The CDR3 DNA follows: TGTGCCAGCAGCCTGCCGGGACAGGTCCTCATGAACACTGAAGCTTTCTTT. This translates into CASSLPGQVLMNTEAFF.

The genes are TRBV29-1 and TRBJ2-7, with 7 bases lining up with TRBD2. Germline V gives CDR1 SQVTM, CDR2 ANQGSEA. Trimming took 7 bases from V and 2 from J; bases not matched to a gene: 8. This CDR3 has 13 residues. CDR3 bases: TGCAGCGCTTCGCGGGGGACTGCCTACGAGCAGTACTTC. This sequence encodes CSASRGTAYEQYF.

The V call is TRBV27, the J call TRBJ1-2, with D hard to call. Germline lookup yields CDR1 MNHEY and CDR2 SMNVEV (reference sequence). The CDR3 has 14 amino acids. Trimming stripped 6 bases from V and 2 bases from J, with 13 bases between. CDR3 residues: CASSPRGRNYGYTF. Here the CDR3 DNA reads TGTGCCAGCAGCCCCCGCGGTCGGAACTATGGCTACACCTTC.

This chain links TRBV4-1 with TRBJ2-3, with 10 bases that match TRBD2. The junction had 21 bases not matched to a gene; V was cut back by 3 bases and J by 3 bases. The length of the CDR3 is 21 residues. Germline V gives CDR1 MGHRA, CDR2 YSYEKL. The CDR3 DNA is TGCGCCAGCAGCCAGGGACGGGGGGGAAGCGGGAGGGCCTCGTGGACAGATACGCAGTATTTT. It encodes CASSQGRGGSGRASWTDTQYF.

The V call is TRBV29-1, the J call TRBJ1-2; D uncertain. V gave up 3 bases and J gave up 1 base, with 9 bases separating them. The CDR3 spans 13 residues. Germline V CDR1 and CDR2: SQVTM, ANQGSEA. CDR3 bases: TGCAGCGTTGAGTGGGCCAATAACTATGGCTACACCTTC. This gives the protein CSVEWANNYGYTF.

To note about this clone: The sample holds other DNA sequences that translate to the same CDR3. The rearrangement uses TRBV12-3 or TRBV12-4 and TRBJ1-1; D remains ambiguous. V lost 5 bases and J 4 bases, leaving 8 bases between the germline ends. The CDR3 has 12 residues. CDR3 bases: TGTGCCAGCAGTCTTAGCGGCACTGAAGCTTTCTTT. This sequence encodes CASSLSGTEAFF.

The CDR3 loop reads CASSNWDRGFYEQYF. The CDR3 bases are TGTGCCAGCAGCAACTGGGACAGGGGATTCTACGAGCAGTACTTC. V gene TRBV5-4 combines with J gene TRBJ2-7; 10 positions match TRBD1. Germline V CDR1 and CDR2: SGHNT, YYREEE (reference sequence). There are 15 residues in the CDR3. J was trimmed by 3 bases and V by 4 bases; bases with no gene match: 7.

The gene calls are TRBV19 and TRBJ1-5; D may be TRBD1 (6 bases). The germline CDR1 and CDR2 sequences are LNHDA and SQIVND (reference sequence). Trimming left V 3 bases short and J 0 bases short, with 21 bases between. The length of the CDR3 is 19 residues. The CDR3 reads CASSIPTPDRRYSNQPQHF. CDR3 nucleotides: TGTGCCAGTAGTATCCCAACCCCCGACAGGCGTTATAGCAATCAGCCCCAGCATTTT.

V is TRBV18 and J is TRBJ1-1; 8 nucleotides match TRBD1. The CDR3 has 14 residues. Losses at the gene ends were 9 bases for V and 4 bases for J; bases not matched to a gene: 10. The germline V gene encodes CDR1 KGHSH and CDR2 LQKENI. CDR3 in DNA: TGTGCCAGTTCGGCCCGGGACAGGCTCACTGAAGCTTTCTTT. This translates into CASSARDRLTEAFF.

The chain couples TRBV5-1 to TRBJ2-6; D perhaps matches TRBD2 (6 bases). Germline V gene sequence: CDR1 SGHRS, CDR2 YFSETQ. The V and J ends lost 2 bases and 6 bases respectively, with 12 bases between them. This CDR3 comprises 15 residues. CDR3 region: CASSLEGGSANVLTF. DNA of the CDR3: TGCGCCAGCAGCTTAGAGGGAGGCTCGGCCAACGTCCTGACTTTC.

This clone has just a few counts. This chain joins TRBV24-1 and TRBJ1-2, with 9 bases aligning to TRBD1. Germline assignment: CDR1 KGHDR and CDR2 SFDVKD. The trim removed 8 bases at V and 6 bases at J, leaving 6 bases unmatched. This CDR3 has 13 amino acids. DNA for the CDR3: TGTGCCACCAAACAGGGGGCAACTGATGGCTACACCTTC. Protein sequence: CATKQGATDGYTF.

V is TRBV10-2 and J is TRBJ2-7, with 9 bases matching TRBD2. In germline, CDR1 is WSHSY, CDR2 SAAADI. The CDR3 spans 14 residues. Germline trimming cut 4 bases from V and 3 bases from J; bases unmatched to any gene: 4. In nucleotides, the CDR3 is TGCGCCAGCAGTGGGACTAGCGCAAACTACGAGCAGTACTTC. It encodes CASSGTSANYEQYF.

The rearrangement joins TRBV5-1 to TRBJ2-1; 7 bases are shared with TRBD2. After removal of 7 bases from V and 2 bases from J, the junction contained 6 bases not matched to a gene. CDR3 size: 14 residues. The germline CDR1 and CDR2 sequences are SGHRS and YFSETQ. CDR3 sequence: CASGPGGPYNEQFF. Written as DNA, the CDR3 is TGCGCCAGCGGGCCGGGAGGCCCCTACAATGAGCAGTTCTTC. Drawing the rest from reference TRBV5-1 and TRBJ2-1, the complete variable domain is KAGVTQTPRYLIKTRGQQVTLSCSPISGHRSVSWYQQTPGQGLQFLFEYFSETQRNKGNFPGRFSGRQFSNSRSEMNVSTLELGDSALYLCASGPGGPYNEQFFGPGTRLTVL.

In its sample, this clone was seen once. The chain combines TRBV6-5 with TRBJ2-5, with D unclear. The CDR3 covers 13 residues. Germline assignment: CDR1 MNHEY and CDR2 SVGAGI. V dropped 0 bases and J dropped 5 bases, with 7 bases sitting between them. CDR3 residues: CASSYSRWETQYF. The CDR3 nucleotides are TGTGCCAGCAGTTACTCGAGATGGGAGACCCAGTACTTC.

The chain employs TRBV7-2 and TRBJ2-7; TRBD2 aligns across 7 bases. The germline gives CDR1 SGHTA, CDR2 FQGNSA. The CDR3 totals 14 residues. V shed 5 bases and J 1 base; nucleotides not matched to a gene: 5. CDR3 bases: TGTGCCAGCAGCGTAAGCGGGACTTCCTACGAGCAGTACTTC. This translates into CASSVSGTSYEQYF. The entire variable domain, with the rest obtained from reference TRBV7-2 and TRBJ2-7, is as follows: GAGVSQSPSNKVTEKGKDVELRCDPISGHTALYWYRQSLGQGLEFLIYFQGNSAPDKSGLPSDRFSAERTGGSVSTLTIQRTQQEDSAVYLCASSVSGTSYEQYFGPGTRLTVT.

This clone was observed a single time. At one boundary the junction diverges from the germline segment, which might be a read error. The V gene is TRBV24-1, the J gene TRBJ2-1; possibly TRBD2 for D (6 bases). This CDR3 is built from 15 residues. Germline CDR1 KGHDR, CDR2 SFDVKD. CDR3 protein: CATSDSAGSGDEQFF. The CDR3 nucleotides read TGTGCCACAAGTGATTCGGCGGGATCCGGCGATGAGCAGTTCTTC.

CDR3: CASRNLLDRANYGYTF. CDR3 DNA sequence: TGCGCCAGCAGAAACCTTCTGGACAGAGCTAACTATGGCTACACCTTC. This rearrangement joins TRBV5-1 to TRBJ1-2, with D perhaps matching TRBD1 (6 bases). Trimming left V 5 bases short and J 0 bases short, with 17 bases between. CDR1 is SGHRS, CDR2 YFSETQ, per germline. The CDR3 sequence is 16 residues long. Together with reference TRBV5-1 and TRBJ1-2, the CDR3 gives the full variable domain: KAGVTQTPRYLIKTRGQQVTLSCSPISGHRSVSWYQQTPGQGLQFLFEYFSETQRNKGNFPGRFSGRQFSNSRSEMNVSTLELGDSALYLCASRNLLDRANYGYTFGSGTRLTVV.

The chain's CDR3 is CASSTGGPEQYF. In DNA, the CDR3 is TGTGCCAGCAGTACAGGGGGTCCCGAGCAGTACTTC. This chain joins TRBV11-2 and TRBJ2-7, with 8 bases identical to TRBD1. Per the germline V gene, CDR1 is SGHAT and CDR2 is FQNNGV. J gave up 6 bases and V 6 bases, and 4 bases lay outside the gene matches. This CDR3 has 12 amino acids.

As DNA, the CDR3 is TGCGCCAGCAGCCATCAGTGGACACCTAGCAATCAGCCCCAGCATTTT. Translated, it gives CASSHQWTPSNQPQHF. This chain links TRBV4-1 with TRBJ1-5; a possible D gene is TRBD1 (5 bases). CDR3 length equals 16 residues. The germline V and J ends were trimmed by 3 bases and 0 bases, with 12 bases remaining between them. Germline V gene lookup returns CDR1 MGHRA and CDR2 YSYEKL.

A few counts support this clone. This chain uses TRBV4-1 with TRBJ1-1; unclear D gene. The CDR3 covers 12 residues. Germline-derived CDR1 and CDR2 are MGHRA and YSYEKL. The V end was cut by 2 bases, the J end by 2 bases, with 3 bases between. In nucleotides, the CDR3 is TGCGCCAGCAGCCAACATAACACTGAAGCTTTCTTT. Translating it yields CASSQHNTEAFF.